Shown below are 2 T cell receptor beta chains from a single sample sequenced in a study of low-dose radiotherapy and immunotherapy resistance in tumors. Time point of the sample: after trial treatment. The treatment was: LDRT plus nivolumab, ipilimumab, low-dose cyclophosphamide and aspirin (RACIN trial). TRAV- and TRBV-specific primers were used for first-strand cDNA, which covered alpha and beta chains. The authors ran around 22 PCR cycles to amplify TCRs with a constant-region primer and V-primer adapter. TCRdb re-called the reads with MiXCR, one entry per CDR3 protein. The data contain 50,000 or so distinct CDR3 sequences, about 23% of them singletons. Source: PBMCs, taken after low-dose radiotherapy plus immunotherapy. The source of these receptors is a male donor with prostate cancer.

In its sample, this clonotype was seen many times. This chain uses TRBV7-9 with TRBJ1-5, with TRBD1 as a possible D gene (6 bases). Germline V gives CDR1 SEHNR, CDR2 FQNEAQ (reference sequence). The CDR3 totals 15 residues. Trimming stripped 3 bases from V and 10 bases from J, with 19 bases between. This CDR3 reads CASSFSGVKGVPQHF. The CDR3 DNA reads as TGTGCCAGCAGCTTTTCAGGGGTTAAGGGCGTCCCCCAGCATTTT.

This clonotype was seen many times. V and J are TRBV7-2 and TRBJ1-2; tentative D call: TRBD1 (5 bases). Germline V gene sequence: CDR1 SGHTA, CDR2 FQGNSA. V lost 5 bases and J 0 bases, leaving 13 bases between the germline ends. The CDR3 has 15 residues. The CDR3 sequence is CASSPRGGANYGYTF. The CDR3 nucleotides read TGTGCCAGCAGCCCGCGCGGAGGGGCTAACTATGGCTACACCTTC.